These 18 T cell receptor beta chains originate from one sample sequenced in a study of T cells after yellow fever vaccination. Each CDR3 protein is one row after TCRdb ran MiXCR on the 5' RACE reads. Of about 240,000 distinct CDR3 sequences in the sample, 3.6% were seen once. Sequences were derived from PBMCs, sampled 15 days after the yellow fever booster vaccination. Receptors originate from a man aged 18 to 30 who received the YFV17D yellow fever vaccine.

This clonotype was recorded at least ten times. This chain connects TRBV10-3 to TRBJ1-5; 9 bases line up with TRBD1. After removal of 4 bases from V and 2 bases from J, the junction contained 12 bases not matched to a gene. This CDR3 is 18 amino acids long. Looked up from germline, CDR1 is ENHRY and CDR2 is SYGVKD. The CDR3 protein is CAISGSSTGGSGNQPQHF. In DNA form, the CDR3 reads TGTGCCATCAGTGGCTCCTCGACAGGGGGATCGGGCAATCAGCCCCAGCATTTT.

Many counts were recorded for this clonotype. J is TRBJ1-5 and V is TRBV19; 11 bases align to TRBD1. After removal of 6 bases from V and 6 bases from J, the junction contained 4 bases not matched to a gene. In germline, CDR1 is LNHDA, CDR2 SQIVND (reference sequence). The CDR3 is 14 amino acids. The DNA of the CDR3 is TGTGCCAGTAGCGGGACAGGGGGAACTCAGCCCCAGCATTTT. This encodes CASSGTGGTQPQHF.

This clonotype was recorded at least ten times. CDR3 protein: CASSLSGPEQFF. CDR3 in DNA: TGTGCCAGCAGCTTGTCTGGTCCTGAGCAGTTCTTC. The chain combines TRBV5-6 with TRBJ2-1; D is undetermined. The germline V and J ends were trimmed by 1 base and 9 bases, with 8 bases remaining between them. The CDR3 loop spans 12 amino acids. Germline CDR1 and CDR2: SGHDT and YYEEEE.

Concerning this clonotype itself: A much larger clone sits a single nucleotide away, making a read error possible. The chain has TRBV7-9 and TRBJ1-5; tentatively, D is TRBD1 (5 bases). Trimming took off 11 bases at V and 11 bases at J, with 19 bases between the two ends. This CDR3 region has 12 residues. The V gene's germline CDR1 is SEHNR and CDR2 FQNEAQ (reference sequence). The CDR3 DNA reads TGTGCCGGCCAGGACACCTCGCTCACCCAGCATTTT. Protein sequence: CAGQDTSLTQHF.

This clonotype was seen many times. V usage is TRBV6-6 and J usage is TRBJ1-1, with D maybe TRBD1 (5 bases). V lost 0 bases, J lost 3 bases, and 11 bases lay in between. This CDR3 has 15 amino acids. Per germline, CDR1 MNHNY and CDR2 SVGAGI (reference sequence). The CDR3 DNA reads TGTGCCAGCAGTTACTCGGGGCAGGGCGACACTGAAGCTTTCTTT. It yields the protein CASSYSGQGDTEAFF.

This clonotype was recorded many times. The V and J genes are TRBV15 and TRBJ2-2, with D possibly matching TRBD1 (6 bases). Trimming removed 1 base at V and 4 bases at J, with 13 bases between. This CDR3 spans 16 amino acids. Looked up from germline, CDR1 is LNHNV and CDR2 is YYDKDF (reference sequence). The CDR3 sequence is CATSRVITGFTGELFF. The CDR3 DNA follows: TGTGCCACCAGCAGAGTTATCACAGGGTTCACCGGGGAGCTGTTTTTT.

This clonotype was seen at least ten times. The chain uses TRBV5-6 and TRBJ2-1, with TRBD1 matching 12 bases. The CDR3 is 16 amino acids. The ends lost 0 bases at V and 4 bases at J; junction bases unmatched: 2. Germline V gene lookup returns CDR1 SGHDT and CDR2 YYEEEE. The CDR3 reads CASSLVGQGAYNEQFF. Written as DNA, the CDR3 is TGTGCCAGCAGCTTGGTGGGACAGGGGGCATACAATGAGCAGTTCTTC.

This clonotype occurred many times. This chain uses TRBV28 with TRBJ2-3; D is unresolved. This CDR3 has 13 amino acids. CDR1 is MDHEN and CDR2 is SYDVKM in the germline V gene. Trimming left V 7 bases short and J 1 base short, with 9 bases between. The CDR3 region is CASTLSGTDTQYF. CDR3 nucleotides: TGTGCCAGCACCCTCTCCGGCACAGATACGCAGTATTTT.

There are many counts of this clonotype. The chain couples TRBV5-1 to TRBJ1-1, with D perhaps matching TRBD1 (6 bases). Between the trimmed V and J ends, which lost 3 bases and 5 bases, there was a span of 14 bases. Per germline, CDR1 SGHRS and CDR2 YFSETQ. CDR3 length equals 14 residues. CDR3 sequence: CASSSRGQGTEAFF. The DNA for the CDR3 is TGCGCCAGCAGCTCTAGAGGGCAGGGGACTGAAGCTTTCTTT.

This rearrangement joins TRBV4-1 to TRBJ2-2; 10 positions match TRBD1. The length of the CDR3 is 15 residues. With 3 bases clipped from V and 7 bases from J, the junction kept 5 bases outside the gene matches. Germline assignment: CDR1 MGHRA and CDR2 YSYEKL. CDR3 region: CASSHRQGAGGELFF. CDR3 DNA: TGCGCCAGCAGCCACAGACAGGGGGCCGGCGGGGAGCTGTTTTTT.

This clonotype has ten or more counts. The V and J genes are TRBV4-1 and TRBJ2-2; 8 bases are a match to TRBD1. This CDR3 is built from 18 residues. V was clipped by 0 bases and J by 1 base; unmatched bases: 7. Germline CDR1 is MGHRA and CDR2 is YSYEKL. CDR3 DNA: TGCGCCAGCAGCCAAGATCACTTCGGGACAGGGAACACCGGGGAGCTGTTTTTT. Translation gives CASSQDHFGTGNTGELFF.

This clonotype was recorded many times. The chain joins TRBV5-1 to TRBJ2-5, with 7 bases aligning to TRBD1. J gave up 1 base and V 4 bases, and 4 bases lay outside the gene matches. The CDR3 consists of 14 residues. Germline CDR1 and CDR2: SGHRS and YFSETQ. The CDR3 sequence: CASSRDSSQETQYF. The DNA of the CDR3 is TGCGCCAGCAGCCGGGACAGCTCCCAAGAGACCCAGTACTTC.

This clonotype was recorded many times. This chain connects TRBV20-1 to TRBJ2-3; 8 bases match TRBD2. V was pared by 4 bases and J by 0 bases, with 6 bases of the junction left unmatched. Germline CDR1 is DFQATT and CDR2 is SNEGSKA (reference sequence). The CDR3 is made up of 15 amino acids. This CDR3 reads CSAINPSGSTDTQYF. The CDR3 region has the DNA TGCAGTGCTATCAACCCTAGCGGGAGCACAGATACGCAGTATTTT.

This clonotype was detected ten times or more. This chain joins TRBV5-5 and TRBJ2-3; D perhaps matches TRBD1 (6 bases). Germline CDR1 reads SGHKS; CDR2 reads YYEKEE (reference sequence). The CDR3 extends over 15 amino acids. The ends were cut back, 2 bases at V and 3 bases at J, with 13 bases in the middle. This CDR3 is CASSLQGLGTDTQYF. CDR3 sequence (DNA): TGTGCCAGCAGCTTACAGGGTTTAGGGACAGATACGCAGTATTTT. The full variable domain, its missing parts supplied by reference TRBV5-5 and TRBJ2-3, is DAGVTQSPTHLIKTRGQQVTLRCSPISGHKSVSWYQQVLGQGPQFIFQYYEKEERGRGNFPDRFSARQFPNYSSELNVNALLLGDSALYLCASSLQGLGTDTQYFGPGTRLTVL.

This clonotype was observed many times. The gene calls are TRBV7-9 and TRBJ2-3; the D gene is possibly TRBD2 (6 bases). Germline-derived CDR1 and CDR2 are SEHNR and FQNEAQ (reference sequence). The CDR3 runs 12 residues. V was cut by 8 bases and J by 3 bases, with 9 bases left in between. The CDR3 loop reads CASVGGTDTQYF. The CDR3 region has the DNA TGTGCCAGCGTTGGGGGGACAGATACGCAGTATTTT. Together with reference TRBV7-9 and TRBJ2-3, the CDR3 gives the full variable domain: DTGVSQNPRHKITKRGQNVTFRCDPISEHNRLYWYRQTLGQGPEFLTYFQNEAQLEKSRLLSDRFSAERPKGSFSTLEIQRTEQGDSAMYLCASVGGTDTQYFGPGTRLTVL.

Concerning this clonotype itself: The conserved closing phenylalanine or tryptophan is absent in this CDR3, likely reflecting a read error. The chain carries TRBV5-1 and TRBJ2-7, with 9 positions matching TRBD1. This CDR3 contains 12 residues. In germline, CDR1 is SGHRS, CDR2 YFSETQ. The CDR3 loop reads CAKDRGSYVQYD. DNA of the CDR3: TGCGCCAAGGACAGGGGCTCCTACGTGCAGTACGAC.

This clonotype was seen ten or more times. The gene calls are TRBV5-8 and TRBJ2-3, with 7 bases that match TRBD2. V lost 1 base, J lost 1 base, and 3 bases stayed unmatched. This CDR3 comprises 15 residues. Germline lookup yields CDR1 SGHTS and CDR2 YDEGEE. Here the CDR3 DNA reads TGTGCCAGCAGCTTGTACCTAGCGGGCACAGATACGCAGTATTTT. Protein product: CASSLYLAGTDTQYF.

This clonotype has more than one count but fewer than ten. The CDR3 nucleotides read TGTGCCAGCAGCCCCACAGGGGTTACTGGGAACACTGAAGCTTTCTTT. Protein sequence: CASSPTGVTGNTEAFF. V and J are TRBV14 and TRBJ1-1; 7 bases are shared with TRBD1. With V trimmed by 4 bases and J by 1 base, 9 bases remained unmatched. The V gene's germline CDR1 is SGHDN and CDR2 FVKESK. The CDR3 length is 16 residues. Combining the CDR3 with reference TRBV14 and TRBJ1-1 gives the whole variable domain EAGVTQFPSHSVIEKGQTVTLRCDPISGHDNLYWYRRVMGKEIKFLLHFVKESKQDESGMPNNRFLAERTGGTYSTLKVQPAELEDSGVYFCASSPTGVTGNTEAFFGQGTRLTVV.